Shown below are 2 T cell receptor beta chains from a single sample sequenced in a study of T cells and Merkel cell carcinoma outcomes. Data came from immunoSEQ multiplex PCR; TCRdb stores just in-frame clones and leaves some out. Of 15,000 to 17,000 clones in the sample, 85% to 90% were seen once. Sequenced input: tumor tissue from Merkel cell carcinoma. The receptors here all came from a human donor with Merkel cell carcinoma.

The chain uses TRBV19 and TRBJ1-6; D not certain. The CDR3 sequence is 13 residues long. Germline V lookup: CDR1 LNHDA, CDR2 SQIVND (reference sequence). Deletions cut 5 bases from V and 8 bases from J, with 10 bases between. CDR3 protein: CASSPGRDSPLHF. The CDR3 DNA follows: TGTGCCAGTAGTCCCGGGCGCGATTCACCCCTCCACTTT.

The chain recombines TRBV30 with TRBJ1-6; D remains unclear. In germline, CDR1 is GTSNPN, CDR2 SVGIG (reference sequence). V was pared by 0 bases and J by 10 bases, with 10 bases between. This CDR3 contains 13 residues. CDR3 amino acids: CAWSVKGWSPLHF. The DNA for the CDR3 is TGTGCCTGGAGTGTAAAGGGCTGGTCACCCCTCCACTTT.